This T cell receptor (beta chain) was retrieved from a study of cytomegalovirus exposure and HLA in healthy donors (dated by TCRdb to about 2017). The study in broad terms: An earlier analysis of roughly 610 of the donors reported over 250 Gb of sequence data and some 110 million unique TCR beta sequences obtained from around 190 million T cells. An earlier analysis of roughly 600 of the donors used high-throughput TCR beta sequencing to judge whether each TCR beta V gene segment behaved as functional or pseudogenic. In a later genetic analysis, genome-wide SNP genotypes for about 55% of the 666 donors were used, and that subset was treated as a discovery cohort. In addition to the first cohort of hundreds of subjects, a separate validation cohort of 130 or so different subjects was used. The aim of the study was to test whether cataloging public T cell receptors could identify signatures of past pathogen exposure. On average, roughly 240,000 unique TCR beta nucleotide sequences were sequenced per donor among about 400 genotyped donors of the cohort, with around 19% of those sequences being non-productive. Every discovery cohort repertoire had been produced on one sequencing platform. Typing coverage differed by locus: A, B, C, DRB1 and DQB1 were typed in about 629-640 donors, DQA1 in about 500, DPA1 in 600 to 610, and DPB1 in just under 490. The later analysis used no new phenotypic data to find candidate immune exposures, relying instead on TCR beta sequences and their occurrence across donors. In a later analysis, previously published TCR beta repertoires from 666 donors were re-analyzed and high-resolution HLA genotyping was added so that TCR occurrence patterns could be studied. Roughly five DR-DQ haplotypes were handled as single units for association and clustering, since linkage in the cohort was strong. The genetic ancestry cluster associated with self-reported Caucasian donors included 80% to 90% of the roughly 360 genotyped donors. Both class I and class II loci were covered by HLA typing, at four-digit resolution. Donor age, sex, ethnicity and CMV serostatus were compiled alongside the repertoire data. The T cell repertoires of 550 to 850 subjects were profiled by immunosequencing and related to cytomegalovirus serostatus. High-throughput TCR immunosequencing, statistical association of individual TCRs with disease status, and machine learning were combined to predict cytomegalovirus infection status. An early release that covered 500 to 800 HLA-typed donors contained about 300 gigabases of sequencing data and approximately 85 million unique TCR sequences. The investigation overall reported the following: In a later analysis, several top co-occurrence clusters were reported to appear linked to parvovirus B19, influenza, CMV and Epstein-Barr virus. A further reported finding was that TCR beta sequences accurately predicted the HLA-A and HLA-B alleles for most subjects in the first cohort. A total of about 180 TCR beta chains were listed by the study as associated with cytomegalovirus. In a later analysis, TCR association rates were found to vary across HLA loci, with the most associated TCRs seen for DRB1 alleles and the fewest for HLA-C alleles. Most TCR sequences were observed very rarely across donors, whereas some public TCRs were present in many individuals. The classifier was reported to diagnose cytomegalovirus status with high specificity and sensitivity in both the original cohort and the validation cohort. Three of the identified cytomegalovirus-associated TCR beta chains were confirmed in vitro to be specific for cytomegalovirus antigens. A group of highly shared sequence variants was considered likely to be a technical artifact of the sequencing pipeline. According to a later genetic analysis, donors in an Asian-associated ancestry cluster had fewer N-insertions in productive TCRs than the roughly 700-donor mean. Some IMGT-functional V segments, including TRBV6-2 and TRBV6-3, could not be distinguished by the 87-base-pair reads and were therefore excluded. Compared with equally common non-associated chains, HLA-associated TCR beta chains in a later analysis were more clonally expanded and had lower generation probabilities. A later analysis associated about 16,000 TCR beta sequences with specific HLA alleles at a false discovery rate of 0.05. Immune exposure information for the cohort was limited to CMV serostatus. Broadly in line with IMGT annotations, most TCR beta V segments showed up in productive rearrangements about 87% or about 30% of the time in an earlier analysis of around 550 of the donors. Because some donors lacked HLA typing at each locus, the association tests relied only on the typed subset. Roughly uniform sequencing depth across donors was assumed in presence/absence analyses, although this assumption may not hold. V-gene and J-gene trimming of TCR beta chains was associated with a missense DCLRE1C variant in a later genetic analysis, and the association was replicated in an independent cohort. According to a later analysis, most CMV-associated TCR beta chains appeared to be HLA-restricted, and the HLA associations seemed to be driven largely by CMV exposure. The cohort was sequenced for TCR beta chains only, and without alpha or paired-chain data the features that could be detected were limited. When HLA alleles, especially DR and DQ, strongly co-occurred, TCR associations were difficult to assign to individual alleles. The earlier analysis of 587 of the donors excluded seventeen rarely observed V segments, including chromosome 9 orphons, because counts were too low. Correlated functional status among segregating V segments might reflect linkage disequilibrium, but an unknown experimental factor could not be ruled out. It was suggested by the authors that the approach could potentially be generalized to other disease states and immunological phenotypes.

Comment on this clone: The target of this receptor is not known. Nothing much larger sits one base from this clone, and base qualities are not available.

Library prep was done by the immunoSEQ multiplex PCR assay. For the multiplex PCR, a mixture combining 60 forward primers for TCR Vbeta segments and 13 reverse primers for TCR Jbeta segments was used. A multiplex PCR assay on genomic DNA amplified the CDR3 region of rearranged TCR beta genes. Amplified TCR beta libraries were sequenced as 87-base-pair reads on the Illumina HiSeq System. The authors processed their data as follows. A later analysis tallied around 80 million unique TCR beta chains across the 666 repertoires, and approximately 9.9 million of those chains were shared by two or more donors. Raw reads were error-corrected and collapsed into unique sequences by a nearest-neighbor algorithm in which closely related sequences were merged to remove PCR and sequencing errors. Alignment of CDR3 sequences to IMGT reference sequences was used to assign V, D and J gene segments. Each retained sequence needed at least a six-nucleotide match to both a V gene segment and a J gene segment. A rearrangement counted as productive if the CDR3 had no stop codons and remained in frame with V and J, and every other rearrangement counted as non-productive. Following IMGT convention, CDR3 was defined as the stretch from the second conserved V-encoded cysteine up to the conserved J-encoded phenylalanine. In an earlier analysis of more than 550 of the donors, sequences lacking an unambiguous match to a single V gene segment were excluded. In an earlier analysis of 587 of the donors, a V segment was called functional when productive rearrangements were above 56.7%, and segregating when the standard deviation between donors exceeded 5%. To diagnose cytomegalovirus status from the catalog of TCR beta chain sequences, a statistical classification framework was built. V and J gene assignment, in a later analysis, came from comparing TCR nucleotide sequences with IMGT/GENE-DB human TR gene sequences. Using the TCRdist pipeline, a later analysis assigned CDR3 sequences along with most-parsimonious VDJ recombination scenarios. In a later analysis, every TCR beta chain was defined by the combination of its CDR3 amino acid sequence and its V-gene family, and reads without a unique V-gene family were dropped. As a way to deal with suspected cross-contamination and a sequencing artifact, a later analysis dropped 592 nucleotide sequences that were highly shared and had low generation probability. A later analysis calculated a clonal expansion index for each public chain from normalized within-repertoire ranks of inferred template counts. In a later analysis, generation probabilities were computed using a VDJ recombination model fitted to out-of-frame rearrangements, and the results were checked against IGoR. A later analysis scored TCR-TCR, TCR-HLA and TCR-CMV co-occurrence with hypergeometric tests, applying a repertoire-size bias correction to TCR pairs. A later analysis estimated false discovery rates by permuting HLA or CMV assignments 20 times. In a later analysis, co-occurring TCRs were grouped with DBSCAN, and TCRdist sequence similarity was added when clustering was performed within HLA-allele-positive subsets. For co-occurrence clustering, repertoires with fewer than 30,000 or more than 120,000 public chains were excluded, along with five repertoires with anomalous nucleotide sharing. TCRdb carries this immuneACCESS record with in-frame sequences only. Its versions omit some clonotypes, under half of them owing to an unresolved V gene in the studies checked, with the rest unexplained. The V and J calls and clone size come from that table; D and trimming were worked out from the DNA. This sample gives more than 95,000 clones in total; approximately 77% of them show up just once. Roughly 5% of the sample lies in the top ten.

Via the germline V gene, CDR1 is SGHTA and CDR2 FQGNSA. The CDR3 measures 16 amino acids from cysteine to phenylalanine. Left in the record is the CDR3 DNA by itself, 48 bases read in frame from the first base. Relative to germline, V is missing 4 bases and J is missing 5 bases, with 12 bases of the junction outside any gene match. The cohort comprised some 680 healthy bone marrow donors. All cohort members were sampled while nominally healthy, although unrecorded immune exposures were likely present. The donor was CMV seropositive and belonged to the group of 250 to 350 seropositive cohort members. Each donor provided a peripheral blood sample, and peripheral blood mononuclear cells were used for TCR beta sequencing. Genomic DNA was extracted from the blood cell samples with the Qiagen DNeasy Blood Extraction Kit.

The chain uses TRBV7-2 and TRBJ2-5, with 8 bases matching TRBD1. The sequenced sample consisted of PBMCs. The clonotype originates from a man aged 45-65 years in good health and CMV-seropositive. CDR3 protein: CASSSPLTGVKETQYF. The DNA reads TGTGCCAGCAGCTCACCTTTGACAGGGGTCAAGGAGACCCAGTACTTC.